This is a list of T cell receptor beta chains from one sample in a study of immune evolution from preneoplasia to lung adenocarcinoma. This table comes from immunoSEQ multiplex PCR, and its TCRdb copy is limited to in-frame clones, with some not included. Found here are approximately 15,000 clones, roughly 87% of them singletons; the top ten hold 2.5% to 3.5%. Sequencing input: FFPE lung adenocarcinoma in situ tissue. The source of these receptors is an older donor with lung adenocarcinoma. Both conserved end residues are part of each CDR3. The D gene is left open where the match is weak. For some rows the clone size is stated as once, few or many, or as a class when expanded; others skip it.

D	V	size	J	CDR3	DNA
TRBD1	TRBV2	.	TRBJ1-3	CASSVSGGSGNTIYF	TGTGCCAGCAGTGTCTCAGGGGGCTCTGGAAACACCATATATTTT
.	TRBV11-2	.	TRBJ2-3	CASSPPLEGPSADTQYF	TGTGCCAGCAGCCCCCCCCTTGAGGGGCCGTCCGCAGATACGCAGTATTTT
TRBD2	TRBV29-1	.	TRBJ2-1	CSVVELAGVGSYNEQFF	TGCAGCGTTGTAGAACTAGCGGGAGTAGGCTCCTACAATGAGCAGTTCTTC
.	TRBV10-2	.	TRBJ1-3	CASQGGTGNTIYF	TGCGCCTCCCAAGGGGGGACTGGAAACACCATATATTTT
TRBD2	TRBV28	.	TRBJ2-1	CASSFSSAGDEQFF	TGTGCCAGCAGTTTCTCCTCCGCGGGGGATGAGCAGTTCTTC
.	TRBV9	.	TRBJ2-3	CASSAFTDTQYF	TGTGCCAGCAGCGCCTTCACAGATACGCAGTATTTT
.	TRBV5-1	.	TRBJ2-1	CASSLVDNEQFF	TGCGCCAGCAGCTTGGTAGACAATGAGCAGTTCTTC
TRBD1	TRBV7-2	.	TRBJ2-7	CASSLEVSTGAYEQYF	TGTGCCAGCAGCTTAGAAGTATCCACAGGGGCCTACGAGCAGTACTTC
TRBD2	TRBV10-3	.	TRBJ2-7	CAISVGGAGEYEQYF	TGTGCCATCAGTGTGGGGGGAGCGGGAGAATACGAGCAGTACTTC
TRBD1	TRBV4-1	few	TRBJ1-1	CASSRQPAGTGETEAFF	TGCGCCAGCAGCCGACAACCTGCCGGGACAGGGGAGACTGAAGCTTTCTTT
TRBD2	TRBV4-2	.	TRBJ2-3	CASSQDPGVAGDTTDTQYF	TGTGCCAGCAGCCAAGACCCCGGGGTAGCGGGAGATACAACAGATACGCAGTATTTT
TRBD1	TRBV7-2	few	TRBJ1-2	CASSVGRGPRGYTF	TGTGCCAGCAGCGTGGGGAGGGGGCCTCGGGGCTACACCTTC
.	TRBV21-1	.	TRBJ2-7	CASSNQDYAQYF	TGTGCCAGCAGCAATCAGGACTATGCGCAGTACTTC
.	TRBV21-1	.	TRBJ2-5	CASSKGNSQETQYF	TGTGCCAGCAGCAAAGGAAATAGCCAAGAGACCCAGTACTTC
.	TRBV10-2	few	TRBJ1-5	CASSPSGGGNQPQHF	TGCGCCAGCAGTCCCAGTGGGGGTGGCAATCAGCCCCAGCATTTT
.	TRBV18	.	TRBJ1-1	CASSHGDTEAFF	TGTGCCAGCTCACATGGGGACACTGAAGCTTTCTTT
.	TRBV19	.	TRBJ1-2	CASRAGNGGYTF	TGTGCCAGTAGGGCAGGGAACGGCGGCTACACCTTC
TRBD2	TRBV6-5	.	TRBJ2-7	CASSAPRRGAYEQYF	TGTGCCAGCAGTGCCCCCCGGCGGGGGGCCTACGAGCAGTACTTC
.	TRBV7-8	.	TRBJ1-1	CASSSQENTEAFF	TGTGCCAGCAGCTCCCAGGAGAACACTGAAGCTTTCTTT
.	TRBV4-1	.	TRBJ1-5	CASSQDPPEIIGQPQHF	TGCGCCAGCAGCCAAGACCCGCCAGAGATCATTGGTCAGCCCCAGCATTTT
.	TRBV6-6	.	TRBJ2-3	CASSFTLDTDTQYF	TGTGCCAGCAGCTTTACACTAGACACAGATACGCAGTATTTT
TRBD2	TRBV2	once	TRBJ2-7	CASRVGLAGGYEQYF	TGTGCCAGCAGAGTGGGACTAGCGGGAGGCTACGAGCAGTACTTC
.	TRBV7-2	.	TRBJ2-1	CASSLANDAGNNEQFF	TGTGCCAGCAGCTTAGCGAACGACGCAGGGAACAATGAGCAGTTCTTC
.	TRBV19	.	TRBJ2-1	CASSIRPSSYNEQFF	TGTGCCAGTAGTATCAGGCCAAGCTCCTACAATGAGCAGTTCTTC
TRBD1	TRBV4-2	few	TRBJ2-2	CASSQQQGVDTGELFF	TGTGCCAGCAGCCAACAACAGGGGGTGGACACCGGGGAGCTGTTTTTT
.	TRBV7-8	.	TRBJ2-3	CASSSGHKSTDTQYF	TGTGCCAGCAGCTCGGGACACAAAAGCACAGATACGCAGTATTTT
.	TRBV28	.	TRBJ2-5	CASSRTGQETQYF	TGTGCCAGCAGCCGGACGGGTCAAGAGACCCAGTACTTC
.	TRBV7-2	.	TRBJ1-1	CASSLDTGTTEAFF	TGTGCCAGCAGCTTAGACACAGGGACGACTGAAGCTTTCTTT
.	TRBV25-1	.	TRBJ1-1	CASTAGNTEAFF	TGTGCCAGCACTGCGGGGAACACTGAAGCTTTCTTT
TRBD1	TRBV7-2	few	TRBJ1-2	CASSRPGEGAGGYTF	TGTGCCAGCAGCAGGCCGGGCGAGGGGGCCGGTGGCTACACCTTC
TRBD1	TRBV2	.	TRBJ1-2	CASSGPSGGIHRGYTF	TGTGCCAGCAGTGGGCCATCAGGGGGCATCCATCGGGGCTACACCTTC
.	TRBV7-2	.	TRBJ1-1	CASSLYGGGEAFF	TGTGCCAGCAGCTTATATGGGGGAGGTGAAGCTTTCTTT
.	TRBV7-2	.	TRBJ2-7	CASSLALGAHNEQYF	TGTGCCAGCAGCTTAGCGCTGGGGGCTCACAACGAGCAGTACTTC
.	TRBV19	.	TRBJ1-3	CASSITHGNTIYF	TGTGCCAGTAGTATAACCCACGGAAACACCATATATTTT
TRBD1	TRBV29-1	.	TRBJ2-2	CSVGQGADTGELFF	TGCAGCGTCGGACAGGGGGCGGACACCGGGGAGCTGTTTTTT
TRBD2	TRBV19	.	TRBJ2-3	CASSIDAGGSDTQYF	TGTGCCAGTAGTATAGATGCGGGAGGTTCAGATACGCAGTATTTT
.	TRBV19	.	TRBJ2-5	CASSMDETQYF	TGTGCCAGTAGTATGGATGAGACCCAGTACTTC
.	TRBV28	.	TRBJ1-5	CASSKQGYQPQHF	TGTGCCAGCAGTAAGCAGGGGTATCAGCCCCAGCATTTT
TRBD1	TRBV6-5	.	TRBJ1-4	CASSYFRDRDPEKLFF	TGTGCCAGCAGTTACTTCCGGGACAGGGATCCTGAAAAACTGTTTTTT
TRBD1	TRBV2	.	TRBJ2-7	CASTRQGISDEQYF	TGTGCCAGCACCCGACAGGGGATAAGCGACGAGCAGTACTTC
.	TRBV5-4	.	TRBJ2-5	CASSFFSAQETQYF	TGTGCCAGCAGCTTTTTTTCGGCTCAAGAGACCCAGTACTTC
.	TRBV6-5	.	TRBJ1-5	CASSPGPHQPQHF	TGTGCCAGCAGTCCAGGGCCCCATCAGCCCCAGCATTTT
.	TRBV10-3	.	TRBJ1-1	CAISESPQNTEAFF	TGTGCCATCAGTGAGTCCCCCCAGAACACTGAAGCTTTCTTT
TRBD1	TRBV19	.	TRBJ1-2	CASRDRGSYGYTF	TGTGCCAGCCGGGACAGGGGGAGCTATGGCTACACCTTC
TRBD2	TRBV6-6	.	TRBJ2-7	CASSKKLAGGSYEQYF	TGTGCCAGCAGTAAAAAGTTGGCGGGAGGCTCCTACGAGCAGTACTTC